A selection of T cell receptor beta chains follows, all from one sample in a study of cytomegalovirus exposure and HLA in healthy donors. Measured with immunoSEQ multiplex PCR; TCRdb has only the in-frame clones, and not every one. The profile shows approximately 140,000 clones, around 72% of them singletons. Sequenced material: PBMCs. These TCRs come from a woman between 18 and 29 years old in good health and CMV-seronegative. Both conserved end residues are part of each CDR3. Each record gives: V gene, clone size, D gene, J gene, CDR3 DNA, CDR3 protein. The D gene is left open where the match is weak. Clone size is shown for a subset of rows, as once, few, many or a class of expanded clone.

>TRBV4-2|.|TRBD2|TRBJ2-7
TGTGCCAGCAGCCTTTCGAGGCGGGAGGCCTCCTACGAGCAGTACTTC
CASSLSRREASYEQYF
>TRBV6-5|.|TRBD1|TRBJ2-2
TGTGCCAGCAGTTCTCTGACAGGGGGCCCCGGGGAGCTGTTTTTT
CASSSLTGGPGELFF
>TRBV11-2|few|.|TRBJ1-2
TGTGCCAGCAGCTTGGGGGGAGGGGCTAACTATGGCTACACCTTC
CASSLGGGANYGYTF
>TRBV5-4|.|.|TRBJ1-1
TGTGCCAGCAGCGGGGGGTCGGTAGGGTTCACTGAAGCTTTCTTT
CASSGGSVGFTEAFF
>TRBV30|once|.|TRBJ1-5
TGTGCCTGGAGTGTAGGGGTGAGGCAGCCCCAGCATTTT
CAWSVGVRQPQHF
>TRBV4-1|.|TRBD2|TRBJ2-7
TGCGCCAGCAGCCAAGGTAGTAGGGAGGGCCACGAGCAGTACTTC
CASSQGSREGHEQYF
>TRBV11-2|few|.|TRBJ1-1
TGTGCCAGCAGCTTCCCCTGGGAGGGGAGGAGGTCTACTGAAGCTTTCTTT
CASSFPWEGRRSTEAFF
>TRBV30|.|.|TRBJ2-1
TGTGCCTGGGCTTCCGGTCCAGAGCTAAGGGGCTCCAATGAGCAGTTCTTC
CAWASGPELRGSNEQFF
>TRBV11-2|.|.|TRBJ2-6
TGTGCCAGCAGCGACAGAACCCCTGGGGCCAACGTCCTGACTTTC
CASSDRTPGANVLTF
>TRBV29-1|.|.|TRBJ2-5
TGCAGCGGTCGTAAAGAGACCCAGTACTTC
CSGRKETQYF
>TRBV9|.|.|TRBJ1-1
TGTGCCAGCAGCGCAGATCCCGCCGGGGGGGGTCGAGCTTTCTTT
CASSADPAGGGRAFF
>TRBV12-5|.|.|TRBJ2-6
TGTGCTAGTGGTTTGAGGAGTCAGGGTAGCTTAGGGGCCAACGTCCTGACTTTC
CASGLRSQGSLGANVLTF
>TRBV5-1|.|TRBD1|TRBJ1-1
TGCGCCAGCAGCCCGTGGGGACAGCCGGCGGATGAAGCTTTCTTT
CASSPWGQPADEAFF
>TRBV5-1|.|.|TRBJ2-5
TGCGCCAGCAGCTTGGGGCCCCAGGGTGGCCAAGAGACCCAGTACTTC
CASSLGPQGGQETQYF
>TRBV5-4|.|TRBD1|TRBJ1-1
TGTGCCAGCAGCTTCGGGGACGACAGGGCGGCTTTCTTT
CASSFGDDRAAFF
>TRBV6-1|.|.|TRBJ2-1
TGTGCCAGCACTCTAGCGTTGTACAATGAGCAGTTCTTC
CASTLALYNEQFF
>TRBV6-4|.|TRBD2|TRBJ2-3
TGTGCCATGATGGTCCGGGAGGCCCTTTTAGATACGCAGTATTTT
CAMMVREALLDTQYF
>TRBV7-2|few|.|TRBJ2-7
TGTGCCAGCAGTGACGAGCCGCCGAGGGAGCAGTACTTC
CASSDEPPREQYF
>TRBV19|.|TRBD2|TRBJ2-3
TGTGCCAGTAGTCCAAGACTAGCGGGAGGGCCGAGCACAGATACGCAGTATTTT
CASSPRLAGGPSTDTQYF
>TRBV28|.|TRBD1|TRBJ1-2
TGTGCCAGCAGCCTACCTTCGAGGACAGGGCGGGGCTACACCTTC
CASSLPSRTGRGYTF
>TRBV12-5|.|.|TRBJ2-7
TGTGCTAGTGGTTTGCGGGATTCTGAGCTCCGGAGGAGCTACGAGCAGTACTTC
CASGLRDSELRRSYEQYF
>TRBV5-4|.|.|TRBJ1-1
TGTGCCAGCAGCCCTGTGGACAGAGCTGAAGCTTTCTTT
CASSPVDRAEAFF
>TRBV29-1|.|.|TRBJ1-4
TGCAGCGCTTATGTTGCAACTAATGAAAAACTGTTTTTT
CSAYVATNEKLFF
>TRBV6-1|once|TRBD1|TRBJ2-3
TGTGCCAGCAGCAACAGGGGTAACACAGATACGCAGTATTTT
CASSNRGNTDTQYF
>TRBV5-1|.|TRBD2|TRBJ2-7
TGCGCCAGCAGCCGGACTAGCGGGAGTGTATACGAGCAGTACTTC
CASSRTSGSVYEQYF
>TRBV5-1|.|TRBD1|TRBJ1-2
TGCGCCAGCAGCTCGGGACAGGGATATGGCTACACCTTC
CASSSGQGYGYTF
>TRBV5-4|few|TRBD2|TRBJ2-5
TGTGCCAGCAGCTCCGCGGGGGGCACAGAGACCCAGTACTTC
CASSSAGGTETQYF
>TRBV29-1|few|TRBD2|TRBJ2-5
TGCAGCGGGGCACTAGCGGGAGGCCAAGAGACCCAGTACTTC
CSGALAGGQETQYF
>TRBV4-1|.|.|TRBJ1-3
TGCGCCAGCAGCCAAGATGTCAGGGAGGCTGGAAACACCATATATTTT
CASSQDVREAGNTIYF
>TRBV29-1|few|TRBD2|TRBJ2-1
TGCAGCGGGGGGACTAGCTCCTACAATGAGCAGTTCTTC
CSGGTSSYNEQFF
>TRBV9|.|.|TRBJ1-2
TGTGCCAGCAGCGTAGTCACCGATGGAGGTTGGGGAGGCTACACCTTC
CASSVVTDGGWGGYTF
>TRBV10-3|.|.|TRBJ2-7
TGTGCCATCAGTGAGCTCCAGGAACTGACCTTCAGGGGTTACGAGCAGTACTTC
CAISELQELTFRGYEQYF
>TRBV4-1|few|TRBD2|TRBJ2-1
TGCGCCAGCAGCCAAGAAACAGCGGGAGGGAATGAGCAGTTCTTC
CASSQETAGGNEQFF
>TRBV4-1|.|.|TRBJ2-2
TGCGCCAGCAGCCAAGAGGCAGGGGAGCTGTTTTTT
CASSQEAGELFF
>TRBV2|.|TRBD1|TRBJ2-5
TGTGCCAGCAGTTTACAGGGGGAGACCCAGTACTTC
CASSLQGETQYF
>TRBV6-1|.|TRBD1|TRBJ2-7
TGTGCCAGCAGGGAAAGGGGGCGAGAGTCCTACGAGCAGTACTTC
CASRERGRESYEQYF
>TRBV29-1|.|.|TRBJ1-2
TGCAGCGTTGAAGATCCCGACAGTAACTATGGCTACACCTTC
CSVEDPDSNYGYTF
>TRBV19|.|TRBD1|TRBJ1-2
TGTGCCAGTAGTAGGACAGGGGAAGGCTACACCTTC
CASSRTGEGYTF
>TRBV6-1|.|TRBD1|TRBJ2-5
TGTGCCAGCAGTACGACAGGGGGCGACCAAGAGACCCAGTACTTC
CASSTTGGDQETQYF
>TRBV7-9|.|TRBD2|TRBJ2-5
TGTGCCACTCGGGGGCTAGCGGGGGGGTACCAAGAGACCCAGTACTTC
CATRGLAGGYQETQYF
>TRBV27|.|TRBD1|TRBJ2-3
TGTGCCAGCAGTTTCCAGGGGGCACGATCAGATACGCAGTATTTT
CASSFQGARSDTQYF